The source of this T cell receptor beta chain is a study of blood T cell repertoires in COVID-19. In the study overall: Acute and convalescent COVID-19 specimens originated in the United States, Italy and Spain.

Trimming removed 3 bases from V and 7 bases from J; junction bases left unmatched: 7. The CDR3 has 15 residues. The germline CDR1 and CDR2 sequences are WSHSY and SAAADI. Assignment of participants to cohorts was predicated upon participant-reported clinical history. In the authors' workflow: Amplification from reference gene primers served as the basis for estimated nucleated cell counts. TCRdb's table, derived via immunoSEQ multiplex PCR, lists solely in-frame clones and lacks some. Clone size and V and J calls were adopted from that table, with D and trimming inferred from the DNA. The table lists about 370,000 clones, more than 80% of them singletons, with less than 1.2% in the top ten.

The material sequenced was PBMCs or T cells enriched from blood (not recorded which). V gene TRBV10-2 combines with J gene TRBJ2-1; 9 nucleotides agree with TRBD2. This receptor was obtained from a man aged 18 to 29 who had recovered from COVID-19. CDR3 loop: CASSELRGGRNEQFF. The CDR3 DNA reads TGCGCCAGCAGTGAATTGCGGGGGGGGAGGAATGAGCAGTTCTTC.